This T cell receptor (beta chain) was identified during a study of CD8+CD57+ T cells in acquired aplastic anemia. Background on the study: Sorted CD4+ and CD8+ cells gave an average of 3.2 ug of DNA. Broader study findings: About 30 CD8+ CDR3 sequences occurred in both the patients and the controls.

TCR beta VDJ and CDR3 were profiled, and genomic DNA was the template. Via MiXCR, TCRdb re-called the reads, giving one row per CDR3 protein. The sample carries some 200,000 distinct CDR3 sequences, over 60% recorded once. There are a few counts of this clonotype. Its antigen is as yet unknown. The CDR3 sequence is 13 residues long. V lost 3 bases, J lost 3 bases, and 8 bases lay in between. Germline loops: CDR1 ENHRY, CDR2 SYGVKD. This TCR derives from a human donor in good health. Sequencing input: sorted CD4+, CD8+, or CD8+CD57+ T cells (not recorded which) from PBMCs. The chain carries TRBV10-3 and TRBJ1-2; D may be TRBD1 (6 bases). The CDR3 bases are TGTGCCATCAGTGAATACAGGGACTATGGCTACACCTTC. This sequence encodes CAISEYRDYGYTF.